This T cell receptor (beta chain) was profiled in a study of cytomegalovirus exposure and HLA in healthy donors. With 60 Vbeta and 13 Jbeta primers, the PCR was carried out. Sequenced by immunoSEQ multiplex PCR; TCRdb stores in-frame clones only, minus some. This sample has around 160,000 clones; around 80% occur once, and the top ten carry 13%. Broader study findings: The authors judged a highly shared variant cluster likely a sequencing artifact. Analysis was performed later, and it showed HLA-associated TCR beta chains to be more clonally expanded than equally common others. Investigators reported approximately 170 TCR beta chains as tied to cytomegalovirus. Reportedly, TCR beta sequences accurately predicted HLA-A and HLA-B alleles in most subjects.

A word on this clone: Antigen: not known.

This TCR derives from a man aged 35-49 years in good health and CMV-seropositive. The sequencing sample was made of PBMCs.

CDR3 DNA: TGCGCCAGCAGCATCGGGACAGTCAATGAGCAGTTCTTC. Amino acids: CASSIGTVNEQFF. V usage is TRBV5-1 and J usage is TRBJ2-1; 7 nucleotides align to TRBD1. The length of the CDR3 is 13 residues. Unmatched junction bases numbered 4, after V lost 4 bases and J lost 6 bases. Germline V lookup: CDR1 SGHRS, CDR2 YFSETQ.